A single sample gave rise to the 32 T cell receptor beta chains below, sequenced in a study of human versus mouse CDR3 diversity and MHC coevolution. The assay was immunoSEQ multiplex PCR, and TCRdb's table has in-frame clones only and misses some. The table shows 60,000 to 95,000 clones, with just under 95% occurring only once. The sequenced material came from naive CD4+ T cells from blood. Subset specified: CD45RO-negative CD62L-positive naive CD4 T cells. The source of these receptors is a person aged 30-69 years in good health.

This clone showed up just once. V usage is TRBV5-1 and J usage is TRBJ1-1; D not resolved. V was shortened by 0 bases and J by 1 base, with 10 bases between the two germline ends. Germline V gene lookup returns CDR1 SGHRS and CDR2 YFSETQ. This CDR3 has 15 residues. CDR3: CASSLATGGNTEAFF. The CDR3 bases are TGCGCCAGCAGCTTGGCGACGGGTGGGAACACTGAAGCTTTCTTT.

The chain couples TRBV5-5 to TRBJ2-2; no clear D gene. CDR3 size: 14 residues. Germline CDR1 is SGHKS and CDR2 is YYEKEE (reference sequence). V lost 0 bases, J lost 7 bases, and 10 bases lay in between. This CDR3 is CASSLAQRVGELFF. Here the CDR3 DNA reads TGTGCCAGCAGCTTGGCTCAACGGGTCGGGGAGCTGTTTTTT.

This chain links TRBV2 with TRBJ2-3; 9 bases agree with TRBD2. Germline loops: CDR1 SNHLY, CDR2 FYNNEI. CDR3 length: 15 amino acids. Losses at the gene ends were 4 bases for V and 3 bases for J; bases not matched to a gene: 5. The CDR3 DNA reads as TGTGCCAGCAGTGGAGCGGGAGGTGGGACAGATACGCAGTATTTT. This encodes CASSGAGGGTDTQYF.

The genes are TRBV11-2 and TRBJ2-3; 8 nucleotides align to TRBD2. V trimming: 1 base; J trimming: 2 bases; junction bases outside the gene matches: 2. Germline CDR1 is SGHAT and CDR2 is FQNNGV. The CDR3 has 15 residues. This chain's CDR3 is CASSLAGLVTDTQYF. Written as DNA, the CDR3 is TGTGCCAGCAGCTTAGCGGGACTAGTCACAGATACGCAGTATTTT. The full variable domain, with the rest looked up from reference TRBV11-2 and TRBJ2-3, is EAGVAQSPRYKIIEKRQSVAFWCNPISGHATLYWYQQILGQGPKLLIQFQNNGVVDDSQLPKDRFSAERLKGVDSTLKIQPAKLEDSAVYLCASSLAGLVTDTQYFGPGTRLTVL.

This CDR3 is CASSIGPVLAALAKNIQYF. CDR3 DNA: TGTGCCAGTAGTATAGGACCGGTACTAGCGGCTCTAGCCAAAAACATTCAGTACTTC. The rearrangement uses TRBV19 and TRBJ2-4, with TRBD2 matching 8 bases. CDR3 size: 19 residues. Germline CDR1 is LNHDA and CDR2 is SQIVND (reference sequence). Trimming cost V 1 base and J 0 bases; bases outside gene matches: 11. The full variable domain, its missing parts supplied by reference TRBV19 and TRBJ2-4, is DGGITQSPKYLFRKEGQNVTLSCEQNLNHDAMYWYRQDPGQGLRLIYYSQIVNDFQKGDIAEGYSVSREKKESFPLTVTSAQKNPTAFYLCASSIGPVLAALAKNIQYFGAGTRLSVL.

The J gene is TRBJ1-5, the V gene TRBV4-1; D is uncertain. The germline gives CDR1 MGHRA, CDR2 YSYEKL. CDR3 length: 15 amino acids. Trimming took off 1 base at V and 4 bases at J, with 11 bases between the two ends. The CDR3 nucleotides are TGCGCCAGCAGCCAAGTTTTACAGAGAAATCAGCCCCAGCATTTT. Translation gives CASSQVLQRNQPQHF.

This rearrangement joins TRBV7-6 to TRBJ1-4, with D unresolved. The V end lost 10 bases, the J end lost 2 bases, and 14 bases lay between the germline ends. Germline CDR1 and CDR2: SGHVS and FNYEAQ. This CDR3 is 14 amino acids long. The CDR3 sequence is CATNRLGTNEKLFF. Written as DNA, the CDR3 is TGTGCCACCAACCGACTTGGGACTAATGAAAAACTGTTTTTT.

In regard to this clone: One junction end disagrees with the germline gene, perhaps due to a read error. The chain joins TRBV27 to TRBJ2-7, with TRBD2 as a possible D gene (6 bases). The CDR3 contains 15 residues. CDR1 and CDR2 from the germline V gene are MNHEY and SMNVEV (reference sequence). CDR3 region: CASSLAGTAWVEQCF. Written as DNA, the CDR3 is TGTGCCAGCAGTTTAGCGGGAACCGCGTGGGTCGAGCAGTGCTTC.

The V gene is TRBV21-1, the J gene TRBJ1-4; the table calls TRBD1, which could not be checked here. TRBV21-1 constitutes a pseudogene. The CDR3 contains 14 residues. CDR3 DNA: TGTGCCAGCCGGGACACTCTAACGAATGAAAAACTGTTTTTT. Protein product: CASRDTLTNEKLFF.

This rearrangement joins TRBV30 to TRBJ2-7, with 10 bases lining up with TRBD1. Trimming cost V 4 bases and J 3 bases; bases outside gene matches: 3. CDR1 and CDR2 from the germline V gene are GTSNPN and SVGIG (reference sequence). The CDR3 consists of 13 residues. Here the CDR3 reads CAWKRTGGYEQYF. The CDR3 DNA is TGTGCCTGGAAACGGACAGGGGGCTACGAGCAGTACTTC.

This sequence joins TRBV10-3 and TRBJ1-3, with 7 nucleotides matching TRBD1. V trimming: 3 bases; J trimming: 4 bases; junction bases outside the gene matches: 9. Germline V gene sequence: CDR1 ENHRY, CDR2 SYGVKD. The CDR3 runs 16 residues. The CDR3 DNA follows: TGTGCCATCAGTGAACACACAGGGGCGGCAGGAAACACCATATATTTT. It translates to CAISEHTGAAGNTIYF.

J is TRBJ2-4 and V is TRBV7-9; 7 bases match TRBD1. Germline V gene lookup returns CDR1 SEHNR and CDR2 FQNEAQ (reference sequence). This CDR3 is built from 16 residues. Trimming removed 1 base from V and 2 bases from J; junction bases left unmatched: 5. The CDR3, as DNA: TGTGCCAGCAGCTTAGAAGGGGGCTTAACCAAAAACATTCAGTACTTC. It codes for CASSLEGGLTKNIQYF. Full variable domain (outside the CDR3, taken from reference TRBV7-9 and TRBJ2-4): DTGVSQNPRHKITKRGQNVTFRCDPISEHNRLYWYRQTLGQGPEFLTYFQNEAQLEKSRLLSDRFSAERPKGSFSTLEIQRTEQGDSAMYLCASSLEGGLTKNIQYFGAGTRLSVL.

This clone was seen a single time. The V gene is TRBV18, the J gene TRBJ1-5, with D possibly being TRBD1 (5 bases). Trimming removed 4 bases from V and 3 bases from J, with 7 bases in between. The CDR3 length is 13 residues. CDR1 is KGHSH, CDR2 LQKENI, per germline. The CDR3 is CASSLDTNQPQHF. The CDR3 coding sequence is TGTGCCAGCTCACTGGACACCAATCAGCCCCAGCATTTT.

The chain has TRBV30 and TRBJ2-4; TRBD1 is a possible D gene (6 bases). V was shortened by 2 bases and J by 6 bases, with 17 bases between the two germline ends. From germline, CDR1 is GTSNPN and CDR2 SVGIG (reference sequence). The CDR3 length is 15 residues. The CDR3 DNA reads as TGTGCCTGGAGTTCACACAGGGAGATAGTAAACATTCAGTACTTC. Residues: CAWSSHREIVNIQYF.

The genes are TRBV5-1 and TRBJ1-2; no definite D call. CDR3 size: 13 residues. CDR1 is SGHRS and CDR2 is YFSETQ in the germline V gene. Trimming shortened V by 5 bases and J by 7 bases, and 15 bases separated the two germline ends. The CDR3 sequence: CASSDHEKRGYTF. Written as DNA, the CDR3 is TGCGCCAGCAGTGATCACGAGAAGCGTGGCTACACCTTC.

This chain connects TRBV10-3 to TRBJ1-1; perhaps TRBD1 as D (6 bases). CDR3 length: 17 residues. Trimming left V 4 bases short and J 5 bases short, with 23 bases between. Germline V lookup: CDR1 ENHRY, CDR2 SYGVKD. In nucleotides, the CDR3 is TGTGCCATCAGTGTACTACAGGGAAGTCGAGGTGGTACTGAAGCTTTCTTT. Translated, it gives CAISVLQGSRGGTEAFF.

The rearrangement links TRBV29-1 to TRBJ1-4, with D hard to call. Trimming took off 5 bases at V and 8 bases at J, with 15 bases between the two ends. This CDR3 contains 13 residues. Germline V gene data show CDR1 as SQVTM and CDR2 as ANQGSEA. The CDR3 here is CSVLRFYGEKLFF. CDR3 sequence (DNA): TGCAGCGTTCTAAGATTTTACGGGGAAAAACTGTTTTTT.

The CDR3 sequence is CASSNRGMAYGYTF. The CDR3 coding sequence is TGTGCCAGCAGTAACAGGGGGATGGCCTATGGCTACACCTTC. The chain joins TRBV2 to TRBJ1-2; 8 bases line up with TRBD1. Looked up from germline, CDR1 is SNHLY and CDR2 is FYNNEI. Trimming cost V 5 bases and J 4 bases; bases outside gene matches: 6. CDR3 size: 14 residues.

The V gene is TRBV5-4, the J gene TRBJ1-2, with 9 positions matching TRBD1. Looked up from germline, CDR1 is SGHNT and CDR2 is YYREEE (reference sequence). The CDR3 spans 14 residues. V was pared by 0 bases and J by 7 bases, with 4 bases of the junction left unmatched. The CDR3 reads CASSLAGTGIGYTF. CDR3 bases: TGTGCCAGCAGCTTGGCCGGGACAGGGATTGGCTACACCTTC.

The count of this clone is one. The chain joins TRBV19 to TRBJ1-2; D unclear. Trimming removed 1 base at V and 8 bases at J, with 11 bases between. The CDR3 is 13 amino acids. CDR1 and CDR2 (germline): LNHDA, SQIVND (reference sequence). The DNA for the CDR3 is TGTGCCAGTAGTATAGTTCGAGGGCAAGGCTACACCTTC. This sequence encodes CASSIVRGQGYTF. The whole variable domain, filled in from reference TRBV19 and TRBJ1-2, reads DGGITQSPKYLFRKEGQNVTLSCEQNLNHDAMYWYRQDPGQGLRLIYYSQIVNDFQKGDIAEGYSVSREKKESFPLTVTSAQKNPTAFYLCASSIVRGQGYTFGSGTRLTVV.

This chain joins TRBV5-6 and TRBJ1-6; 12 nucleotides line up with TRBD1. CDR1 and CDR2 (germline): SGHDT, YYEEEE. The CDR3 extends over 15 amino acids. Losses at the gene ends were 4 bases for V and 9 bases for J; bases not matched to a gene: 5. The CDR3 sequence is CASSPGTGGSSPLHF. CDR3 coding DNA: TGTGCCAGCAGCCCCGGGACAGGGGGCAGTTCACCCCTCCACTTT.

V and J are TRBV28 and TRBJ2-5, with D tentatively TRBD2 (7 bases). Deletions cut 6 bases from V and 5 bases from J, with 19 bases between. Germline-derived CDR1 and CDR2 are MDHEN and SYDVKM. The CDR3 is 15 residues long. CDR3 in DNA: TGTGCCAGCAGAAGGGCGGGGGCGCTAGGGGAGACCCAGTACTTC. Residues: CASRRAGALGETQYF.

This sequence joins TRBV2 and TRBJ1-6; 7 positions agree with TRBD1. The CDR3 consists of 14 residues. Germline values: CDR1 SNHLY, CDR2 FYNNEI. With 7 bases clipped from V and 6 bases from J, the junction kept 6 bases outside the gene matches. The CDR3 sequence is CASNQGGINSPLHF. CDR3 coding DNA: TGTGCCAGCAATCAGGGGGGAATTAATTCACCCCTCCACTTT.

The chain has TRBV5-1 and TRBJ2-1; 13 nucleotides match TRBD2. The V and J ends lost 4 bases and 8 bases, in that order; junction bases with no gene match: 6. Germline V gene sequence: CDR1 SGHRS, CDR2 YFSETQ. The CDR3 length is 15 residues. For the CDR3, the DNA is TGCGCCAGCAGCGGAGGGACTAGCGGGATACATGAGCAGTTCTTC. It is translated as CASSGGTSGIHEQFF.

The chain recombines TRBV6-5 with TRBJ2-1; 8 bases are a match to TRBD1. The V gene end was trimmed by 2 bases and the J gene end by 8 bases; junction bases not matched to a gene: 8. Germline V lookup: CDR1 MNHEY, CDR2 SVGAGI. The CDR3 totals 15 residues. CDR3 sequence: CASSYVRQGFDEQFF. The CDR3 DNA reads as TGTGCCAGCAGTTACGTGAGACAGGGGTTCGATGAGCAGTTCTTC.

The CDR3 DNA sequence: TGTGCCAGCATGAGAATTACTGAAGCTTTCTTT. Protein: CASMRITEAFF. V is TRBV6-1 and J is TRBJ1-1; no firm D call. The CDR3 spans 11 residues. V was clipped by 7 bases and J by 5 bases, with 8 bases between them. Germline-derived CDR1 and CDR2 are MNHNS and SASEGT.

The J gene is TRBJ2-2, the V gene TRBV25-1; maybe TRBD1 (7 bases). Deletions cut 8 bases from V and 4 bases from J, with 17 bases between. CDR1 is MGHDK and CDR2 is SYGVNS in the germline V gene. The CDR3 is made up of 15 amino acids. The CDR3 DNA follows: TGTGCCAGCCGTCCTGGGGGGACAGTCACCGGGGAGCTGTTTTTT. The encoded protein is CASRPGGTVTGELFF.

The chain links TRBV5-4 to TRBJ2-1; TRBD1 agrees at 10 bases. The V and J ends lost 0 bases and 8 bases, in that order; junction bases with no gene match: 8. The CDR3 extends over 16 amino acids. Germline V CDR1 and CDR2: SGHNT, YYREEE (reference sequence). The CDR3 loop is CASSLGRGTGVDEQFF. In nucleotides, the CDR3 is TGTGCCAGCAGCTTGGGGCGTGGGACAGGGGTAGATGAGCAGTTCTTC.

Only one count was recorded for this clone. The CDR3 loop reads CASRSDSIFAEAFF. The CDR3 DNA reads as TGCGCCAGCAGATCGGACAGTATTTTCGCTGAAGCTTTCTTT. The chain recombines TRBV4-1 with TRBJ1-1, with D possibly being TRBD1 (6 bases). Trimming removed 6 bases from V and 6 bases from J, with 17 bases in between. In germline, CDR1 is MGHRA, CDR2 YSYEKL. The CDR3 consists of 14 residues.

J is TRBJ2-4 and V is TRBV28, with TRBD1 as a possible D gene (6 bases). The CDR3 is made up of 14 amino acids. Germline CDR1 MDHEN, CDR2 SYDVKM. V lost 6 bases to trimming and J lost 11 bases, with 20 bases between them. The chain's CDR3 is CASSPLPTRQVQYF. The CDR3 nucleotides read TGTGCCAGCAGCCCCCTCCCTACTAGACAGGTTCAGTACTTC.

The gene calls are TRBV12-5 and TRBJ2-1; TRBD1 matches at 8 bases. The CDR3 extends over 16 amino acids. V was clipped by 2 bases and J by 9 bases; unmatched bases: 12. Germline V gene data show CDR1 as LGHNT and CDR2 as FRNRAP. CDR3 DNA sequence: TGTGCTAGTGGTTTGCCGACAGGGGTTTCCCCCAGTGAGCAGTTCTTC. It translates to CASGLPTGVSPSEQFF.

The CDR3 nucleotides read TGTGCCAGCAAGGACAGGGGAAGCTCCTACGAGCAGTACTTC. Protein: CASKDRGSSYEQYF. The chain is built from TRBV11-3 and TRBJ2-7, with TRBD1 identical over 9 bases. The V and J ends lost 7 bases and 0 bases, in that order; junction bases with no gene match: 4. This CDR3 is 14 amino acids long. Germline CDR1 is SGHNT and CDR2 is YENEEA. The whole variable domain, filled in from reference TRBV11-3 and TRBJ2-7, reads EAGVVQSPRYKIIEKKQPVAFWCNPISGHNTLYWYLQNLGQGPELLIRYENEEAVDDSQLPKDRFSAERLKGVDSTLKIQPAELGDSAVYLCASKDRGSSYEQYFGPGTRLTVT.